This TCR beta chain was found in a study of T cells in tuberculosis. General study findings and limits: Smaller alpha distances in active tuberculosis partly reflected shorter CDR3-alpha lengths.

TCRdb keeps only in-frame clones here, not all; method: immunoSEQ multiplex PCR. The sample includes around 30,000 clones, about 92% seen only once; the top ten take about 6.8%. Concerning this clone: Antigen specificity is unknown.

Time point defined: new active TB diagnosis, blood taken before or within 7 days of starting treatment. This receptor was identified in an adult with tuberculosis. The starting material was PBMCs, obtained at tuberculosis diagnosis.

CDR3 protein: CASSIQGSNSPLHF. Written as DNA, the CDR3 is TGTGCCAGTAGTATACAGGGTTCAAATTCACCCCTCCACTTT. The chain joins TRBV19 to TRBJ1-6, with D possibly being TRBD1 (5 bases). The CDR3 extends over 14 amino acids. The V end was cut by 2 bases, the J end by 7 bases, with 9 bases between. CDR1 is LNHDA, CDR2 SQIVND, per germline (reference sequence).